This TCR beta chain was obtained from a study of T-cell reconstitution after alpha-beta-depleted transplantation in children. V was clipped by 0 bases and J by 5 bases; unmatched bases: 5. From germline, CDR1 is DFQATT and CDR2 SNEGSKA (reference sequence). The CDR3 covers 15 residues. The sample holds a few counts of this clonotype. Unique molecular identifiers were incorporated when the TCRbeta library was constructed. TCRdb re-called the PCR reads through MiXCR, storing one row per CDR3 protein. The sample carries around 250,000 distinct CDR3 sequences, 9.5% to 10% recorded once. The receptor's source is a human donor who donated a stem cell graft to a child with SCID. This chain joins TRBV20-1 and TRBJ2-5; TRBD1 matches 11 bases. Sequenced here: PBMCs from the stem cell graft donor, sampled from the stem cell graft. The CDR3 here is CSARDWTGGAETQYF. For the CDR3, the DNA is TGCAGTGCTAGAGATTGGACAGGGGGCGCGGAGACCCAGTACTTC.